This T cell receptor (beta chain) stems from a study of T cells in Graves' hyperthyroidism and ophthalmopathy. Over 18 months, lack of ophthalmopathy progression marked Graves' hyperthyroidism as stable. Uncontrolled infection, other autoimmune disease, pregnancy or lactation barred patients from enrollment. The CDR3 spans 14 residues. Germline assignment: CDR1 SSHAT and CDR2 FNYEAQ (reference sequence). Amplification of TCR beta CDR3 regions used RNA as the template. During a first-round RT-PCR of the TCR CDR3, the HTBI primer set was used. TCRdb recomputed calls from the multiplex PCR reads with MiXCR, one row per CDR3 protein. The sample contains 340,000 or so distinct CDR3 sequences, around 17% of which appear only once. The sample holds a few counts of this clonotype. The antigen is not known. One end of the junction is discordant with germline, which a read error may explain. Study findings and constraints: Ophthalmopathy was identified by the model a median approximately six months ahead of onset. Clonotypes that were expanded in thyroid above 0.001 mostly appeared in blood too.

Sequenced sample: blood. The chain employs TRBV7-7 and TRBJ2-1; D might be TRBD2 (6 bases). This TCR was recovered from a man aged 30 to 45 with Graves' hyperthyroidism. The CDR3 sequence: CASSLTGSGNEQFF. The DNA for the CDR3 is TGTGCTAGCAGCTTAACCGGGAGCGGCAATGAGCAGTTCTTC.